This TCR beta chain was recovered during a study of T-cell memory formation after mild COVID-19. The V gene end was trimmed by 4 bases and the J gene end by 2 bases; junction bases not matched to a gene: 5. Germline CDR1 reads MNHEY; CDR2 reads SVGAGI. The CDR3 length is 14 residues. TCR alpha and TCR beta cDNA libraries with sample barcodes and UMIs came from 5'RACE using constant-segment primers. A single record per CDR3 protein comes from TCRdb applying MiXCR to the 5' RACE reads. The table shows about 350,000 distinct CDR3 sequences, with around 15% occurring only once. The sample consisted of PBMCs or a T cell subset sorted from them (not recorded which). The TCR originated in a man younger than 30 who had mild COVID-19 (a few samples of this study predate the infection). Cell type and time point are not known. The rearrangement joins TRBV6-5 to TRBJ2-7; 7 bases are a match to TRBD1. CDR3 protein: CASSLRTGAYEQYF. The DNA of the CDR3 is TGTGCCAGCAGTTTACGGACAGGCGCCTACGAGCAGTACTTC.